Each of the 18 T cell receptor beta chains below was sequenced from the same sample in a study of blood T cell repertoires in COVID-19. Method: immunoSEQ multiplex PCR; TCRdb's copy keeps in-frame clones and lacks some. The profile covers around 150,000 clones, with under 80% appearing a single time and less than 4.5% taken by the ten largest. Material for sequencing was peripheral blood. The origin of the receptors is a man in his sixties with acute or convalescent COVID-19.

This clone was seen more than once but under ten times. The chain employs TRBV10-3 and TRBJ2-7, with TRBD1 matching 7 bases. Germline-derived CDR1 and CDR2 are ENHRY and SYGVKD. CDR3 length equals 14 residues. The junction had 7 bases not matched to a gene; V was cut back by 4 bases and J by 4 bases. CDR3: CAISGQGQRYEQYF. In DNA, the CDR3 is TGTGCCATCAGTGGGCAGGGACAGAGGTACGAGCAGTACTTC.

This sequence joins TRBV19 and TRBJ2-1; 10 bases match TRBD1. The length of the CDR3 is 15 residues. The V gene's germline CDR1 is LNHDA and CDR2 SQIVND (reference sequence). The trim removed 1 base at V and 5 bases at J, leaving 2 bases unmatched. The CDR3 sequence is CASSIGGTGDNEQFF. In DNA, the CDR3 is TGTGCCAGTAGTATAGGAGGGACAGGGGACAATGAGCAGTTCTTC. Full variable domain (outside the CDR3, taken from reference TRBV19 and TRBJ2-1): DGGITQSPKYLFRKEGQNVTLSCEQNLNHDAMYWYRQDPGQGLRLIYYSQIVNDFQKGDIAEGYSVSREKKESFPLTVTSAQKNPTAFYLCASSIGGTGDNEQFFGPGTRLTVL.

The chain is built from TRBV6-5 and TRBJ2-5; 11 nucleotides match TRBD2. CDR3 length equals 14 residues. The V gene's germline CDR1 is MNHEY and CDR2 SVGAGI. The junction had 2 bases not matched to a gene; V was cut back by 6 bases and J by 2 bases. CDR3 region: CASSGTSGQETQYF. The CDR3 DNA reads TGTGCCAGCAGCGGGACTAGCGGACAAGAGACCCAGTACTTC.

The chain links TRBV9 to TRBJ2-1; 7 bases align to TRBD1. This CDR3 region has 16 residues. Germline assignment: CDR1 SGDLS and CDR2 YYNGEE. V lost 3 bases and J lost 8; bases outside the gene matches: 14. The DNA of the CDR3 is TGTGCCAGCAGCGAGGGGGCATTGGGGCTTGGCGATGAGCAGTTCTTC. Its protein is CASSEGALGLGDEQFF. Using reference TRBV9 and TRBJ2-1 for the parts outside the CDR3, the full variable domain is DSGVTQTPKHLITATGQRVTLRCSPRSGDLSVYWYQQSLDQGLQFLIQYYNGEERAKGNILERFSAQQFPDLHSELNLSSLELGDSALYFCASSEGALGLGDEQFFGPGTRLTVL.

This clone was seen only a few times. This chain's CDR3 is CASSDTSGSDTGELFF. CDR3 coding DNA: TGCGCCAGCAGCGATACTAGCGGGAGTGACACCGGGGAGCTGTTTTTT. The chain links TRBV4-1 to TRBJ2-2; 11 bases align to TRBD2. The CDR3 totals 16 residues. The V and J ends lost 5 bases and 3 bases, in that order; junction bases with no gene match: 5. Germline V gives CDR1 MGHRA, CDR2 YSYEKL.

The rearrangement joins TRBV6-5 to TRBJ2-2; maybe TRBD1 (5 bases). Trimming cost V 2 bases and J 4 bases, with 11 bases left between them. The CDR3 is 15 amino acids. Germline CDR1 is MNHEY and CDR2 is SVGAGI. CDR3 residues: CASSYGAGSTGELFF. CDR3 nucleotide sequence: TGTGCCAGCAGTTACGGGGCAGGGTCCACCGGGGAGCTGTTTTTT.

This chain links TRBV15 with TRBJ2-5; a weak D match, TRBD2 (6 bases). CDR1 and CDR2 from the germline V gene are LNHNV and YYDKDF (reference sequence). Trimming stripped 0 bases from V and 2 bases from J, with 10 bases between. The CDR3 spans 15 residues. CDR3 sequence reads: CATSRDIGGQETQYF. Here the CDR3 DNA reads TGTGCCACCAGCAGAGATATCGGGGGACAAGAGACCCAGTACTTC.

The chain combines TRBV6-2 or TRBV6-3 with TRBJ1-5, with 9 bases that match TRBD1. Trimming at V came to 2 bases and at J to 1 base, leaving 3 bases not matched to a gene. The CDR3 is 16 residues long. Germline CDR1 reads MNHEY; CDR2 reads SVGEGT. The CDR3 nucleotides read TGTGCCAGCAGTTACCCGACAGGGGGGAGCAATCAGCCCCAGCATTTT. Translating it yields CASSYPTGGSNQPQHF.

This chain joins TRBV18 and TRBJ2-1; TRBD2 matches at 7 bases. The CDR3 covers 12 residues. The V gene's germline CDR1 is KGHSH and CDR2 LQKENI. Trimming removed 6 bases from V and 8 bases from J; junction bases left unmatched: 4. In nucleotides, the CDR3 is TGTGCCAGCTCGGCTAGCGGTGATGAGCAGTTCTTC. It encodes CASSASGDEQFF.

This sequence joins TRBV4-1 and TRBJ2-1; 11 bases match TRBD2. Germline CDR1 reads MGHRA; CDR2 reads YSYEKL. The J segment lost 10 bases and the V segment lost 0 bases, leaving 5 bases of the junction unmatched. The CDR3 covers 15 residues. The CDR3 here is CASSQDRLAGGEQFF. Here the CDR3 DNA reads TGCGCCAGCAGCCAAGATAGGCTAGCGGGGGGCGAGCAGTTCTTC.

Points on this clone: Other DNA sequences within the sample encode an identical CDR3. The V call is TRBV5-1, the J call TRBJ1-4; TRBD1 matches at 9 bases. CDR1 SGHRS and CDR2 YFSETQ come from the germline V gene. J lost 8 bases, V lost 3 bases, and 5 bases had no gene match. CDR3 length: 14 residues. The CDR3 DNA is TGCGCCAGCAGCTCCGGGACAGGGAACGAAAAACTGTTTTTT. Protein product: CASSSGTGNEKLFF.

This chain links TRBV5-4 with TRBJ1-1; the match to TRBD1 covers 7 bases. After removal of 0 bases from V and 1 base from J, the junction contained 3 bases not matched to a gene. The CDR3 covers 15 residues. Germline lookup yields CDR1 SGHNT and CDR2 YYREEE (reference sequence). The CDR3 DNA is TGTGCCAGCAGCTTGGGACAGGGACCGAACACTGAAGCTTTCTTT. Its translation is CASSLGQGPNTEAFF.

This clone was picked up one time. The chain uses TRBV13 and TRBJ2-4; TRBD1 is a possible D gene (6 bases). Germline CDR1 is PRHDT and CDR2 is FYEKMQ (reference sequence). V shed 2 bases and J shed 0 bases, with 8 bases lying between them. The CDR3 consists of 15 residues. The DNA for the CDR3 is TGTGCCAGCAGCTTACTCAGGGGAGCCAAAAACATTCAGTACTTC. The encoded protein is CASSLLRGAKNIQYF. Full variable domain (missing parts from reference TRBV13 and TRBJ2-4): AAGVIQSPRHLIKEKRETATLKCYPIPRHDTVYWYQQGPGQDPQFLISFYEKMQSDKGSIPDRFSAQQFSDYHSELNMSSLELGDSALYFCASSLLRGAKNIQYFGAGTRLSVL.

The chain uses TRBV6-5 and TRBJ2-7; no definite D call. CDR1 and CDR2 (germline): MNHEY, SVGAGI. The CDR3 covers 13 residues. V dropped 5 bases and J dropped 0 bases, with 8 bases sitting between them. The CDR3, as DNA: TGTGCCAGCAGTCTACAGATCTCCTACGAGCAGTACTTC. It is translated as CASSLQISYEQYF.

The genes are TRBV7-2 and TRBJ2-1; 9 bases agree with TRBD2. Trimming at V came to 5 bases and at J to 5 bases, leaving 7 bases not matched to a gene. Germline values: CDR1 SGHTA, CDR2 FQGNSA. This CDR3 is built from 15 residues. CDR3 DNA sequence: TGTGCCAGCAGCCCCCTAGCGGGATACGACAATGAGCAGTTCTTC. Protein sequence: CASSPLAGYDNEQFF.

The chain links TRBV9 to TRBJ2-1, with 10 bases matching TRBD2. Losses at the gene ends were 3 bases for V and 8 bases for J; bases not matched to a gene: 14. The germline gives CDR1 SGDLS, CDR2 YYNGEE. The length of the CDR3 is 17 residues. CDR3 region: CASSEPTGSGRAYEQFF. The CDR3 nucleotides are TGTGCCAGCAGCGAGCCGACGGGGAGCGGGAGGGCCTATGAGCAGTTCTTC.

This clone was found a few times. The CDR3 region is CASSPTGYYGYTF. As DNA, the CDR3 is TGTGCCAGCAGCCCAACAGGTTACTATGGCTACACCTTC. The chain couples TRBV7-9 to TRBJ1-2; D is possibly TRBD1 (5 bases). The CDR3 is made up of 13 amino acids. Germline values: CDR1 SEHNR, CDR2 FQNEAQ (reference sequence). Trimming pared 5 bases from V and 3 bases from J, leaving 10 bases between.

The V call is TRBV29-1, the J call TRBJ2-2; 8 nucleotides line up with TRBD1. CDR3 length equals 18 residues. Trimming at V came to 5 bases and at J to 2 bases, leaving 16 bases not matched to a gene. Germline V CDR1 and CDR2: SQVTM, ANQGSEA. In DNA form, the CDR3 reads TGCAGCGTTCCCCTTATGCCCGGACAGGGTATAAACACCGGGGAGCTGTTTTTT. Its translation: CSVPLMPGQGINTGELFF.